This T cell receptor (beta chain) was recorded in a study of coeliac disease. V dropped 6 bases and J dropped 2; count of bases not matched to a gene: 5. Germline V CDR1 and CDR2: MNHNY, SVGAGI (reference sequence). CDR3 length: 14 amino acids. Data came from immunoSEQ multiplex PCR; TCRdb stores just in-frame clones and leaves some out. Counted here are 3,500 to 4,500 clones, roughly 60% occurring once; the ten biggest clones make up 5.5% to 6.5%. The chain couples TRBV6-6 to TRBJ2-5; 8 bases fit TRBD1. Sample: lymphocytes from the gut lamina propria. The receptor was isolated from a man between 70 and 80 years old without celiac disease. DNA for the CDR3: TGTGCCAGCAGGAGACAGGGGTCTCAAGAGACCCAGTACTTC. Translating it yields CASRRQGSQETQYF.